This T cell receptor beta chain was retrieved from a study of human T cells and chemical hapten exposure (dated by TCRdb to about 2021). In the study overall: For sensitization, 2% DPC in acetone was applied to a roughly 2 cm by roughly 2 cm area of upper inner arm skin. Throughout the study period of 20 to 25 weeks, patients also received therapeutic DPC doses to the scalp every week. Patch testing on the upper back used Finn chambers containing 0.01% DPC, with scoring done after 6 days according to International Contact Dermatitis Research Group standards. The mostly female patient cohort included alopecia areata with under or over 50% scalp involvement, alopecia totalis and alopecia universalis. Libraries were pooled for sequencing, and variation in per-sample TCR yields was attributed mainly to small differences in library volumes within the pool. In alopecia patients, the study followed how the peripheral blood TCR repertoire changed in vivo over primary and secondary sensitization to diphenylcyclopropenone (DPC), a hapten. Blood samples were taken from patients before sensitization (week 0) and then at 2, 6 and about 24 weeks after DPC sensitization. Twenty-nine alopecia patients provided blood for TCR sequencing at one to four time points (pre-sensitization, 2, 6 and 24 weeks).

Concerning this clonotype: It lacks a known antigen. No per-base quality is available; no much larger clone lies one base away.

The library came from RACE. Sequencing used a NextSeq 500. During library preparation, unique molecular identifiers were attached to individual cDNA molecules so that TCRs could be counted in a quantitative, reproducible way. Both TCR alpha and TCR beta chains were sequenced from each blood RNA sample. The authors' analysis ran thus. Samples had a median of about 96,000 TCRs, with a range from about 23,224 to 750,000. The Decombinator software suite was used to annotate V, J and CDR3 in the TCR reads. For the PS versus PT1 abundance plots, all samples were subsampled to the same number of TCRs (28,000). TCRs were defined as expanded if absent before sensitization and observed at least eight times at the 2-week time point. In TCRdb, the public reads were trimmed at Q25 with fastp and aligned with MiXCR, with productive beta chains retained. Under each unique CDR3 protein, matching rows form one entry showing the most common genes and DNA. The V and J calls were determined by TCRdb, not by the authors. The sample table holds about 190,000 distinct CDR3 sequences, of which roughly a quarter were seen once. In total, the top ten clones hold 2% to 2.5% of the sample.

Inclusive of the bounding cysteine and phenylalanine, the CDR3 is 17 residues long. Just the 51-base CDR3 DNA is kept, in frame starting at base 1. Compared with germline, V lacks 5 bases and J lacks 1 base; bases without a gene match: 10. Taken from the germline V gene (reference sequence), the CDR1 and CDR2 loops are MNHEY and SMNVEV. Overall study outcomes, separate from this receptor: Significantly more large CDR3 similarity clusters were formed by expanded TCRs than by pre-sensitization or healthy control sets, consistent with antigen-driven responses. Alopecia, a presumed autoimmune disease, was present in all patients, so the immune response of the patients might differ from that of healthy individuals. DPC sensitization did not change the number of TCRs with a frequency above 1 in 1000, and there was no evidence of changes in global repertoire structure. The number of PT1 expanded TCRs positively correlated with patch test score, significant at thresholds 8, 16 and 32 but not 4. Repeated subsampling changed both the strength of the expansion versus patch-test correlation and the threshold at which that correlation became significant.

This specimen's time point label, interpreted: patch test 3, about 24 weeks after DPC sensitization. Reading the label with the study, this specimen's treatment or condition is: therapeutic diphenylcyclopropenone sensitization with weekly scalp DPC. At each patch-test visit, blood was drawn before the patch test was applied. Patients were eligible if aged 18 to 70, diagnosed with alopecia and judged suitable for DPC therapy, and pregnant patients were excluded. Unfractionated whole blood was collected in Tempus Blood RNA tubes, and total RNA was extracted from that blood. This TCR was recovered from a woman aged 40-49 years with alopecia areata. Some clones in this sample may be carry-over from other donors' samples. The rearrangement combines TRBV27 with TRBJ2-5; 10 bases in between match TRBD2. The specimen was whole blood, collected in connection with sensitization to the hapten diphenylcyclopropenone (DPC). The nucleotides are TGTGCCAGCAGTACTCGCCGAGGACTAGCGGCCCAAGAGACCCAGTACTTC. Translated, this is CASSTRRGLAAQETQYF.